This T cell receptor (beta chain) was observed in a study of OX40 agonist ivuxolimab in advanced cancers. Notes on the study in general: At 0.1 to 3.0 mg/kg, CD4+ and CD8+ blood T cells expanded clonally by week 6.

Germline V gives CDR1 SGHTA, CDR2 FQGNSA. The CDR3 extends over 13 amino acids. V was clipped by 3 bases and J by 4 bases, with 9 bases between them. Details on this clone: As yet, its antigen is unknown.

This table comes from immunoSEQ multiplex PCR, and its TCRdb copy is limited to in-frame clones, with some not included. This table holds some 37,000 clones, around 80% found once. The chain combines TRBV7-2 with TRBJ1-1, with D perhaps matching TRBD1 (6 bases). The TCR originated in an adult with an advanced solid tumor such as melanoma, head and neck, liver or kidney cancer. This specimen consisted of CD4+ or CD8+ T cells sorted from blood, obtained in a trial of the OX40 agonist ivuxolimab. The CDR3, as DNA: TGTGCCAGCAGCTTGCAGGGGTTCACTGAAGCTTTCTTT. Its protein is CASSLQGFTEAFF.